The 18 T cell receptor beta chains given below trace back to one sample, sequenced in a study of blood T cells in healthy people across ages. For the second PCR, which ran for roughly 6 to 11 cycles, a sample-barcoded 5' primer and a J-beta primer mix were used. TCRdb fed the 5' RACE reads into MiXCR, producing one record per CDR3 protein. The sample consists of approximately 810,000 distinct CDR3 sequences, more than 25% of them appearing once. The sample comprised blood. These receptors all come from a woman older than 75 in good health.

In its sample, this clonotype was seen many times. J is TRBJ1-2 and V is TRBV7-2; 9 bases align to TRBD1. This CDR3 spans 16 amino acids. V lost 1 base to trimming and J lost 7 bases; unmatched junction nucleotides: 10. Germline V gene lookup returns CDR1 SGHTA and CDR2 FQGNSA. In DNA, the CDR3 is TGTGCCAGCAGCTTAGACGTCGGGAGACAGGGGGGTGGCTACACCTTC. It encodes CASSLDVGRQGGGYTF.

The sample holds many counts of this clonotype. The rearrangement joins TRBV14 to TRBJ2-5, with TRBD2 matching over 14 bases. The CDR3 has 15 residues. From germline, CDR1 is SGHDN and CDR2 FVKESK. V was pared by 5 bases and J by 4 bases, with 3 bases of the junction left unmatched. CDR3 coding DNA: TGTGCCAGCAGCAAGGGACTAGCGGGGGCAGAGACCCAGTACTTC. Protein: CASSKGLAGAETQYF.

The V and J genes are TRBV11-2 and TRBJ2-1; D not resolved. The CDR3 runs 14 residues. Trimming removed 4 bases at V and 7 bases at J, with 14 bases between. From germline, CDR1 is SGHAT and CDR2 FQNNGV. For the CDR3, the DNA is TGTGCCAGCAGCTCCCCCTTAGTGTCGAATGAGCAGTTCTTC. Protein: CASSSPLVSNEQFF.

This clonotype was seen a few times. This chain joins TRBV14 and TRBJ1-2; 8 positions match TRBD1. Germline lookup yields CDR1 SGHDN and CDR2 FVKESK. This CDR3 has 18 amino acids. V was clipped by 6 bases and J by 4 bases; unmatched bases: 19. The CDR3 region is CASSRSPRTGTRIYGYTF. The CDR3 DNA reads TGTGCCAGCAGTCGAAGCCCCCGGACAGGGACCCGTATCTATGGCTACACCTTC.

CDR3 sequence reads: CASSPLGAIYNEQFF. The CDR3 DNA is TGTGCCAGCAGCCCATTGGGAGCTATCTACAATGAGCAGTTCTTC. The chain couples TRBV7-9 to TRBJ2-1, with D possibly matching TRBD2 (5 bases). There are 15 residues in the CDR3. The germline CDR1 and CDR2 sequences are SEHNR and FQNEAQ (reference sequence). The germline V and J ends were trimmed by 5 bases and 3 bases, with 14 bases remaining between them.

V and J are TRBV7-2 and TRBJ1-5; no clear D gene. Germline V gene sequence: CDR1 SGHTA, CDR2 FQGNSA. Trimming cost V 4 bases and J 0 bases, with 10 bases left between them. The CDR3 length is 15 residues. The CDR3 DNA sequence: TGTGCCAGCAGCTCGAGGTATAATAGCAATCAGCCCCAGCATTTT. It is translated as CASSSRYNSNQPQHF.

The chain's CDR3 is CASSSGQVISEQFF. The CDR3 DNA reads as TGCGCCAGCAGCTCAGGACAGGTAATTAGTGAGCAGTTCTTC. V and J are TRBV5-1 and TRBJ2-1, with 7 bases fitting TRBD1. Germline CDR1 and CDR2: SGHRS and YFSETQ. The length of the CDR3 is 14 residues. J gave up 9 bases and V 3 bases, and 9 bases lay outside the gene matches.

This clonotype was found many times. The genes are TRBV20-1 and TRBJ2-1; no reliable D call. The V and J ends lost 3 bases and 5 bases respectively, with 14 bases between them. Germline CDR1 DFQATT, CDR2 SNEGSKA (reference sequence). The CDR3 is made up of 14 amino acids. The CDR3 spells CSASYRTDDNEQFF. The CDR3 DNA sequence: TGCAGTGCTAGCTACCGGACCGATGACAATGAGCAGTTCTTC.

This chain connects TRBV12-3 or TRBV12-4 to TRBJ1-1, with D tentatively TRBD1 (6 bases). The CDR3 runs to 15 residues. Trimming cost V 1 base and J 3 bases, with 12 bases left between them. In nucleotides, the CDR3 is TGTGCCAGCAGTTTAGAAACAGGGACGGACACTGAAGCTTTCTTT. Translation: CASSLETGTDTEAFF.

This clonotype has just a few counts. The chain links TRBV30 to TRBJ1-5; D is perhaps TRBD1 (5 bases). The CDR3 length is 14 residues. V lost 3 bases and J 0 bases, leaving 9 bases between the germline ends. Per germline, CDR1 GTSNPN and CDR2 SVGIG (reference sequence). The CDR3 here is CAWSLGHSNQPQHF. The CDR3 bases are TGTGCCTGGAGCCTTGGACATAGCAATCAGCCCCAGCATTTT.

Of note for this clonotype: One junction end does not reproduce the germline sequence, and a read error may be involved. This chain links TRBV4-3 with TRBJ2-2; the match to TRBD2 covers 11 bases. Germline CDR1 reads LGHNA; CDR2 reads YSLEER. The CDR3 has 16 amino acids. CDR3: CAGSRGLAGNTGELFF. The CDR3 nucleotides are TGCGCCGGCAGCCGCGGACTAGCGGGGAACACCGGGGAGCTGTTTTTT.

This clonotype showed up just a few times. The chain is built from TRBV5-1 and TRBJ1-4; the match to TRBD1 covers 8 bases. CDR1 SGHRS and CDR2 YFSETQ come from the germline V gene. Unmatched junction bases numbered 8, after V lost 0 bases and J lost 10 bases. This CDR3 is built from 15 residues. CDR3 sequence (DNA): TGCGCCAGCAGCTTGGAGGGCAGGGGGCTGGGAAAACTGTTTTTT. Its translation: CASSLEGRGLGKLFF.

This clonotype was counted between two and nine times. The chain couples TRBV6-5 to TRBJ1-2; 7 bases are a match to TRBD1. The CDR3 length is 13 residues. Germline values: CDR1 MNHEY, CDR2 SVGAGI. With V trimmed by 0 bases and J by 6 bases, 1 base remained unmatched. CDR3 residues: CASSYSGGHGYTF. The CDR3 bases are TGTGCCAGCAGTTACTCAGGGGGCCATGGCTACACCTTC.

The sample holds many counts of this clonotype. CDR3 DNA: TGTGCCAGCAGCTTAGCGAACGCGGGGGCGGGCGGGGAGCTGTTTTTT. Translation: CASSLANAGAGGELFF. This sequence joins TRBV7-2 and TRBJ2-2, with D maybe TRBD2 (7 bases). CDR1 is SGHTA and CDR2 is FQGNSA in the germline V gene. Trimming took off 0 bases at V and 7 bases at J, with 15 bases between the two ends. The CDR3 covers 16 residues.

This clonotype was recorded many times. This chain connects TRBV7-2 to TRBJ2-5; D call uncertain. V lost 0 bases and J lost 1, with 6 bases in between. The CDR3 spans 14 residues. Germline-derived CDR1 and CDR2 are SGHTA and FQGNSA. CDR3 coding DNA: TGTGCCAGCAGCTTAGCGCCGGCCCAAGAGACCCAGTACTTC. It specifies CASSLAPAQETQYF.

The chain links TRBV21-1 to TRBJ2-7; the table calls TRBD1, which could not be checked here. TRBV21-1 is labeled a pseudogene. The CDR3 covers 19 residues. The CDR3 reads CANHLRTGTERRNSYEQYF. The CDR3 region has the DNA TGTGCCAACCATCTCCGGACAGGGACGGAGCGGCGGAACTCCTACGAGCAGTACTTC.

The chain joins TRBV12-3 or TRBV12-4 to TRBJ1-1; no firm D call. The V end lost 6 bases, the J end lost 6 bases, and 11 bases lay between the germline ends. The CDR3 spans 12 residues. The CDR3 DNA is TGTGCCAGCAGCATCGTCCCGTCTGAAGCTTTCTTT. Translating gives CASSIVPSEAFF.

V and J are TRBV5-4 and TRBJ2-7, with D unresolved. Trimming removed 4 bases at V and 5 bases at J, with 16 bases between. The CDR3 sequence is 14 residues long. CDR1 and CDR2 (germline): SGHNT, YYREEE (reference sequence). As DNA, the CDR3 is TGTGCCAGCAGCCTGGGCAGCCCAAGACACGAGCAGTACTTC. It yields the protein CASSLGSPRHEQYF.